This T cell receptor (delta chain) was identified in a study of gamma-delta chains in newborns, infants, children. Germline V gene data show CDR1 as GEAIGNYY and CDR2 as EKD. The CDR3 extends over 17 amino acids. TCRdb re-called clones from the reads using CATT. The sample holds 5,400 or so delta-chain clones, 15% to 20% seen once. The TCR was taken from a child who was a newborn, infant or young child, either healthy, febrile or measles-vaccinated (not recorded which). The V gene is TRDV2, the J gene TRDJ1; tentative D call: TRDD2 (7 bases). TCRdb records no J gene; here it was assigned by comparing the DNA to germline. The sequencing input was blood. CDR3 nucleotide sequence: TGTGCTGGAGAAGGCATTCCTACGGAGGGGGAGACCGATAAACTCATCTTT. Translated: CAGEGIPTEGETDKLIF.